Included here is one T cell receptor beta chain sequence, with context. Its antigen is not identified. This specimen comes from a study of cytomegalovirus exposure and HLA in healthy donors. Study information: Within an early data release were roughly 90 million unique TCRs drawn from HLA-typed donors.

PCR involved 60 Vbeta and 13 Jbeta primers. Clones were sequenced by immunoSEQ multiplex PCR, and TCRdb holds only the in-frame ones, with some missing. The sample records under 80,000 clones, around three quarters being singletons. Study-level points and caveats: The HLA-A and HLA-B alleles of most subjects were reportedly predicted accurately from TCR beta sequences. Among the sequence variants, a highly shared cluster was likely an artifact of sequencing.

The length of the CDR3 is 16 residues. CDR1 is SEHNR and CDR2 is FQNEAQ in the germline V gene (reference sequence). The ends lost 3 bases at V and 1 base at J; junction bases unmatched: 6. This sequence joins TRBV7-9 and TRBJ2-5, with TRBD1 matching 9 bases. The source material was PBMCs. This receptor was taken from a middle-aged woman in good health and CMV-seronegative. CDR3 sequence: CASSFNRDRAQETQYF. CDR3 DNA: TGTGCCAGCAGCTTCAACCGGGACAGGGCCCAAGAGACCCAGTACTTC.